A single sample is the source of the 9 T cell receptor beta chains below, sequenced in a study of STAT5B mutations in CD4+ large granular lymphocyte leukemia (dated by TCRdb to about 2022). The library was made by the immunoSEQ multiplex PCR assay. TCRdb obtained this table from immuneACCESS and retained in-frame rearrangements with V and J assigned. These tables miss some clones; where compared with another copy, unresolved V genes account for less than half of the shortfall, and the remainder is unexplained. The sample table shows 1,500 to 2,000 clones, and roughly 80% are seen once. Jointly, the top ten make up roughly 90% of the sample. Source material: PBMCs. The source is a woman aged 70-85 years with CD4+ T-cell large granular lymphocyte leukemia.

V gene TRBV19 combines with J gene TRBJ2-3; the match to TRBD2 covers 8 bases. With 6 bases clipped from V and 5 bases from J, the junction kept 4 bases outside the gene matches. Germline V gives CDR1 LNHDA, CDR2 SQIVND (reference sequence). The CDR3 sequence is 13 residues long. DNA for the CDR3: TGTGCCAGTAGCCCAACTAGCGGAGATACGCAGTATTTT. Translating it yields CASSPTSGDTQYF. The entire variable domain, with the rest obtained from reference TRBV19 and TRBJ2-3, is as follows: DGGITQSPKYLFRKEGQNVTLSCEQNLNHDAMYWYRQDPGQGLRLIYYSQIVNDFQKGDIAEGYSVSREKKESFPLTVTSAQKNPTAFYLCASSPTSGDTQYFGPGTRLTVL.

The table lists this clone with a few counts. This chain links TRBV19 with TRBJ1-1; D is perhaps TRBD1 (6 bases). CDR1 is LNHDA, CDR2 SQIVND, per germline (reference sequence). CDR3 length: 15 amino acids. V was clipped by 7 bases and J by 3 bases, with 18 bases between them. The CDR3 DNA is TGTGCCAGTAACAGGGACGGATCACCGGACACTGAAGCTTTCTTT. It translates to CASNRDGSPDTEAFF. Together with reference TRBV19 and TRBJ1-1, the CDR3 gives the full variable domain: DGGITQSPKYLFRKEGQNVTLSCEQNLNHDAMYWYRQDPGQGLRLIYYSQIVNDFQKGDIAEGYSVSREKKESFPLTVTSAQKNPTAFYLCASNRDGSPDTEAFFGQGTRLTVV.

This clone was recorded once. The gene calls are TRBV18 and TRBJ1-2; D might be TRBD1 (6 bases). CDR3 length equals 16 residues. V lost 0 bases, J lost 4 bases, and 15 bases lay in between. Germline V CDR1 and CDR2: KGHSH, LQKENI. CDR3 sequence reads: CASSPPSITGPYGYTF. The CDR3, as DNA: TGTGCCAGCTCACCACCTAGTATTACAGGGCCCTATGGCTACACCTTC.

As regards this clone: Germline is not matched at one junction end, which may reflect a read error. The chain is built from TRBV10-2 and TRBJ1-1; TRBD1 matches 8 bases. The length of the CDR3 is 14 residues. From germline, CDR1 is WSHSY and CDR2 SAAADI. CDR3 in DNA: TGCGCCAGCGGTGACAGGGGTAGTAGCGGTAGGGCTTTCTTT. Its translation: CASGDRGSSGRAFF.

The CDR3 DNA is TGCGCCAGCAGCTTTGCGCAGGGTCGGACCACTGAAGCTTTCTTT. This codes for CASSFAQGRTTEAFF. This sequence joins TRBV5-1 and TRBJ1-1, with a tentative D call TRBD1 (5 bases). The V end lost 2 bases, the J end lost 4 bases, and 15 bases lay between the germline ends. CDR1 and CDR2 from the germline V gene are SGHRS and YFSETQ. This CDR3 spans 15 amino acids.

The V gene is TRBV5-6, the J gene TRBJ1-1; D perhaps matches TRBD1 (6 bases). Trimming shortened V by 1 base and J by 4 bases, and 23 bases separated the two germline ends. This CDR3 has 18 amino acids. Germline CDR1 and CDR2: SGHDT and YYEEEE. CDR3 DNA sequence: TGTGCCAGCAGCTTGCCTCTTTTGAGGACAGCCTCCGGCACTGAAGCTTTCTTT. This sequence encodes CASSLPLLRTASGTEAFF.

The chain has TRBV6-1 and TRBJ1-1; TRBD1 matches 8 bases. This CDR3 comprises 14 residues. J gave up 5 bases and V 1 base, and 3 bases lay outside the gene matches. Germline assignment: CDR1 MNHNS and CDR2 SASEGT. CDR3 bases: TGTGCCAGCAGTGAAGGTACAGGGGGGACTGAAGCTTTCTTT. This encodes CASSEGTGGTEAFF.

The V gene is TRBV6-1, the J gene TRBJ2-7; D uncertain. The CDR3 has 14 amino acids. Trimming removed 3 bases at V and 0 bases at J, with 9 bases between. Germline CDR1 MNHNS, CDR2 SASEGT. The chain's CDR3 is CASSEQESSYEQYV. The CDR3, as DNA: TGTGCCAGCAGTGAGCAGGAGTCCTCCTACGAGCAGTACGTC.

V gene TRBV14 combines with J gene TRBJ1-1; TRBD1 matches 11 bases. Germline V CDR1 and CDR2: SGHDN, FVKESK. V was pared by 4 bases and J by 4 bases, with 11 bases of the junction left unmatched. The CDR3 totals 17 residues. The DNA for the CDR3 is TGTGCCAGCAGCCCTCCGGACAGGGGGCTTTGGGGCACTGAAGCTTTCTTT. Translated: CASSPPDRGLWGTEAFF.